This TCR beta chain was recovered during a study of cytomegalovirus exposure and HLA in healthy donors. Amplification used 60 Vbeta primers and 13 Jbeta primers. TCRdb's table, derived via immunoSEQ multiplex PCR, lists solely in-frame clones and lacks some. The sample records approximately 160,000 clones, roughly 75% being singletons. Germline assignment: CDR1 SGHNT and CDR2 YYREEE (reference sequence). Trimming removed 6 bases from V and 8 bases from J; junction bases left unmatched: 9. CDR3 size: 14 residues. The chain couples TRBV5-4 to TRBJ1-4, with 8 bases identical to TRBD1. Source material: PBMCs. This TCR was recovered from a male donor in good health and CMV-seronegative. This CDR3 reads CASTLDRGGEKLFF. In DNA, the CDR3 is TGTGCCAGCACCCTCGACAGGGGCGGGGAAAAACTGTTTTTT.